The entry that follows covers one T cell receptor (beta chain) sequence. Its specificity is not known. These data are taken from a study of T cell responses to AZD1222 COVID-19 vaccine. Findings and limits, study-wide: Clonal diversity may have been underestimated in mostly white British donors. Baseline antibody screening turned up just a handful of seropositive AZD1222 recipients.

TCRdb keeps only in-frame clones here, not all; method: immunoSEQ multiplex PCR. The profile shows around 99,000 clones, 87% of them singletons. Germline values: CDR1 SGHDN, CDR2 FVKESK. The CDR3 contains 15 residues. V was shortened by 1 base and J by 7 bases, with 16 bases between the two germline ends. The chain has TRBV14 and TRBJ1-2, with D hard to call. The sample here was peripheral blood, taken on day 0 of AZD1222 vaccination. The sequence was collected from an adult in good health. The CDR3 protein is CASSQAPFGGGGYTF. Written as DNA, the CDR3 is TGTGCCAGCAGCCAAGCACCTTTCGGCGGCGGTGGCTACACCTTC. Full variable domain (rest looked up from reference TRBV14 and TRBJ1-2): EAGVTQFPSHSVIEKGQTVTLRCDPISGHDNLYWYRRVMGKEIKFLLHFVKESKQDESGMPNNRFLAERTGGTYSTLKVQPAELEDSGVYFCASSQAPFGGGGYTFGSGTRLTVV.